A single sample is the source of the 23 T cell receptor beta chains below, sequenced in a study of shared clonotypes between healthy human individuals. The assay was immunoSEQ multiplex PCR, and TCRdb's table has in-frame clones only and misses some. In the table there are roughly 700,000 clones, less than 85% of which are singletons. The sequencing sample was made of memory CD4+ T cells sorted from blood. Documented subset: CD45RA-negative fraction. Source of these receptors: a woman in her twenties or thirties in good health.

This clone was counted a few times. The genes are TRBV5-6 and TRBJ1-4, with 9 bases that match TRBD1. Germline values: CDR1 SGHDT, CDR2 YYEEEE. Germline trimming cut 2 bases from V and 0 bases from J; bases unmatched to any gene: 8. This CDR3 is 18 amino acids long. In DNA, the CDR3 is TGTGCCAGCAGCTTCTTCAGGACAGGGGTAACAACTAATGAAAAACTGTTTTTT. Its translation is CASSFFRTGVTTNEKLFF. Looking up the rest from reference TRBV5-6 and TRBJ1-4 gives the full variable domain: DAGVTQSPTHLIKTRGQQVTLRCSPKSGHDTVSWYQQALGQGPQFIFQYYEEEERQRGNFPDRFSGHQFPNYSSELNVNALLLGDSALYLCASSFFRTGVTTNEKLFFGSGTQLSVL.

The chain uses TRBV28 and TRBJ2-1, with 7 positions matching TRBD2. Per germline, CDR1 MDHEN and CDR2 SYDVKM. J gave up 8 bases and V 10 bases, and 14 bases lay outside the gene matches. The CDR3 consists of 14 residues. The CDR3 region is CATAAGDWSDEQFF. CDR3 nucleotide sequence: TGTGCCACAGCGGCGGGGGACTGGAGCGATGAGCAGTTCTTC.

This chain joins TRBV27 and TRBJ2-1; unclear D gene. Germline V gives CDR1 MNHEY, CDR2 SMNVEV (reference sequence). V was cut by 2 bases and J by 4 bases, with 15 bases left in between. CDR3 size: 16 residues. The CDR3 protein is CASSLRASTRYNEQFF. CDR3 nucleotide sequence: TGTGCCAGCAGTTTAAGGGCTTCAACACGATACAATGAGCAGTTCTTC.

The CDR3 sequence: CASMAGKGANVLTF. Written as DNA, the CDR3 is TGTGCCTCGATGGCCGGGAAAGGGGCCAACGTCCTGACTTTC. The chain uses TRBV19 and TRBJ2-6, with D possibly being TRBD2 (5 bases). CDR1 and CDR2 (germline): LNHDA, SQIVND (reference sequence). Trimming removed 11 bases from V and 4 bases from J, with 15 bases in between. The CDR3 contains 14 residues.

This chain joins TRBV2 and TRBJ1-5; D remains unclear. Between the trimmed V and J ends, which lost 4 bases and 6 bases, there was a span of 16 bases. CDR1 and CDR2 from the germline V gene are SNHLY and FYNNEI. This CDR3 contains 15 residues. CDR3 coding DNA: TGTGCCAGCAGTGGCAATCCGGGCACGGGTCAGCCCCAGCATTTT. The encoded protein is CASSGNPGTGQPQHF. The full variable domain, in which reference TRBV2 and TRBJ1-5 provide the parts outside the CDR3, is EPEVTQTPSHQVTQMGQEVILRCVPISNHLYFYWYRQILGQKVEFLVSFYNNEISEKSEIFDDQFSVERPDGSNFTLKIRSTKLEDSAMYFCASSGNPGTGQPQHFGDGTRLSIL.

The chain joins TRBV5-1 to TRBJ2-7; D is ambiguous. Looked up from germline, CDR1 is SGHRS and CDR2 is YFSETQ. V was pared by 2 bases and J by 2 bases, with 20 bases between. The CDR3 consists of 17 residues. In nucleotides, the CDR3 is TGCGCCAGCAGCTTACACGCAAAGTCGATACAAACCTACGAGCAGTACTTC. It encodes CASSLHAKSIQTYEQYF.

The V gene is TRBV5-1, the J gene TRBJ2-7, with 8 positions matching TRBD1. Trimming cost V 4 bases and J 5 bases; bases outside gene matches: 8. Germline CDR1 is SGHRS and CDR2 is YFSETQ. The CDR3 totals 14 residues. The DNA of the CDR3 is TGCGCCAGCAGCGTGGGACAGGTCGAACACGAGCAGTACTTC. Its translation: CASSVGQVEHEQYF.

The chain joins TRBV30 to TRBJ2-1; 8 nucleotides line up with TRBD2. The germline V gene encodes CDR1 GTSNPN and CDR2 SVGIG (reference sequence). CDR3 length: 19 amino acids. V trimming: 5 bases; J trimming: 0 bases; junction bases outside the gene matches: 18. Here the CDR3 reads CAWALWVSGSPASYNEQFF. The CDR3 nucleotides are TGTGCCTGGGCCCTATGGGTAAGCGGGAGTCCCGCCTCCTACAATGAGCAGTTCTTC.

This chain uses TRBV28 with TRBJ2-7; tentatively, D is TRBD1 (5 bases). There are 15 residues in the CDR3. Germline CDR1 is MDHEN and CDR2 is SYDVKM. Trimming took off 2 bases at V and 2 bases at J, with 13 bases between the two ends. CDR3 sequence reads: CASSLAGFITYEQYF. In DNA, the CDR3 is TGTGCCAGCAGTTTAGCAGGGTTTATCACCTACGAGCAGTACTTC. Full variable domain (remainder filled in from reference TRBV28 and TRBJ2-7): DVKVTQSSRYLVKRTGEKVFLECVQDMDHENMFWYRQDPGLGLRLIYFSYDVKMKEKGDIPEGYSVSREKKERFSLILESASTNQTSMYLCASSLAGFITYEQYFGPGTRLTVT.

The table lists this clone with a few counts. The chain employs TRBV18 and TRBJ2-5; D might be TRBD1 (5 bases). The CDR3 length is 13 residues. Per germline, CDR1 KGHSH and CDR2 LQKENI. V was pared by 6 bases and J by 3 bases, with 11 bases between. The CDR3 coding sequence is TGTGCCAGCTCCCCCAGGGTCAAAGAGACCCAGTACTTC. Translating it yields CASSPRVKETQYF.

The chain combines TRBV5-1 with TRBJ2-1; 9 bases agree with TRBD1. Germline V CDR1 and CDR2: SGHRS, YFSETQ. The ends lost 5 bases at V and 5 bases at J; junction bases unmatched: 8. CDR3 length equals 15 residues. CDR3 nucleotides: TGCGCCAGCAGTTACGGGGACAGGGACAACAATGAGCAGTTCTTC. Translation: CASSYGDRDNNEQFF.

This clone has a handful of counts. The chain uses TRBV28 and TRBJ2-7; TRBD1 agrees at 9 bases. There are 15 residues in the CDR3. The ends lost 4 bases at V and 4 bases at J; junction bases unmatched: 8. CDR1 and CDR2 from the germline V gene are MDHEN and SYDVKM. CDR3 sequence (DNA): TGTGCCAGCAGTTCCCCCTCCGGGACAGGGTACGAGCAGTACTTC. The encoded protein is CASSSPSGTGYEQYF.

The chain combines TRBV28 with TRBJ2-1; D tentatively reads TRBD1 or TRBD2 (5 bases each). CDR3 length: 14 amino acids. V gave up 3 bases and J gave up 5 bases, with 11 bases separating them. Per germline, CDR1 MDHEN and CDR2 SYDVKM. The CDR3 DNA reads as TGTGCCAGCAGTTTGAGGGGCCCACACAATGAGCAGTTCTTC. Translated, it gives CASSLRGPHNEQFF.

This rearrangement joins TRBV29-1 to TRBJ2-7; TRBD2 agrees at 9 bases. J gave up 3 bases and V 6 bases, and 6 bases lay outside the gene matches. This CDR3 contains 13 residues. Per germline, CDR1 SQVTM and CDR2 ANQGSEA. The CDR3 DNA is TGCAGCGTCACCGGGACTAGCCACTACGAGCAGTACTTC. This translates into CSVTGTSHYEQYF.

The genes are TRBV18 and TRBJ1-1; D uncertain. Germline V gene sequence: CDR1 KGHSH, CDR2 LQKENI. Between the trimmed V and J ends, which lost 2 bases and 0 bases, there was a span of 7 bases. The CDR3 has 14 residues. CDR3 in amino acids: CASSPGNMNTEAFF. CDR3 sequence (DNA): TGTGCCAGCTCACCAGGTAATATGAACACTGAAGCTTTCTTT. Supplemented by reference TRBV18 and TRBJ1-1, the full variable domain reads NAGVMQNPRHLVRRRGQEARLRCSPMKGHSHVYWYRQLPEEGLKFMVYLQKENIIDESGMPKERFSAEFPKEGPSILRIQQVVRGDSAAYFCASSPGNMNTEAFFGQGTRLTVV.

V and J are TRBV14 and TRBJ2-7; TRBD1 is a possible D gene (6 bases). CDR1 is SGHDN and CDR2 is FVKESK in the germline V gene. The ends were cut back, 1 base at V and 6 bases at J, with 22 bases in the middle. The CDR3 has 17 residues. Here the CDR3 DNA reads TGTGCCAGCAGCCAAGGAGGACGAACTAGAGGGGGTCGCGAGCAGTACTTC. As protein: CASSQGGRTRGGREQYF.

The chain is built from TRBV7-9 and TRBJ2-3, with D possibly matching TRBD2 (5 bases). Germline V gene sequence: CDR1 SEHNR, CDR2 FQNEAQ (reference sequence). This CDR3 spans 9 amino acids. Trimming took 5 bases from V and 11 from J, leaving 5 bases between them. As DNA, the CDR3 is TGTGCCAGCAGCCGGGGGCAGTATTTT. Translating gives CASSRGQYF.

V is TRBV19 and J is TRBJ2-7; 10 bases are a match to TRBD2. V trimming: 1 base; J trimming: 1 base; junction bases outside the gene matches: 4. The CDR3 spans 16 residues. CDR1 LNHDA and CDR2 SQIVND come from the germline V gene (reference sequence). The CDR3 DNA sequence: TGTGCCAGTAGTATAGCCCTAGCGGGAGCGTCCTACGAGCAGTACTTC. Translated: CASSIALAGASYEQYF.

This clone appeared a few times. The sample contains more than one DNA sequence encoding this CDR3. The gene calls are TRBV19 and TRBJ2-1; 11 nucleotides align to TRBD1. CDR1 and CDR2 from the germline V gene are LNHDA and SQIVND (reference sequence). The CDR3 totals 17 residues. The trim removed 2 bases at V and 6 bases at J, leaving 9 bases unmatched. DNA of the CDR3: TGTGCCAGTAGTATATCCTCCGGGACAGGGGGATTCAATGAGCAGTTCTTC. The encoded protein is CASSISSGTGGFNEQFF.

This sequence joins TRBV5-1 and TRBJ2-2; D is possibly TRBD2 (6 bases). CDR3 length: 14 amino acids. CDR1 is SGHRS, CDR2 YFSETQ, per germline. The germline V and J ends were trimmed by 3 bases and 3 bases, with 9 bases remaining between them. DNA for the CDR3: TGCGCCAGCAGCTGGGGGGTGGACACCGGGGAGCTGTTTTTT. It is translated as CASSWGVDTGELFF.

The V and J genes are TRBV30 and TRBJ1-2; 9 bases match TRBD1. CDR3 length: 11 residues. V lost 8 bases and J lost 8; bases outside the gene matches: 6. CDR1 is GTSNPN and CDR2 is SVGIG in the germline V gene (reference sequence). The CDR3 reads CAGQGHDGYTF. The CDR3 nucleotides read TGTGCCGGACAGGGGCATGACGGCTACACCTTC.

CDR3: CASSLGDRGSNEQFF. CDR3 DNA sequence: TGCGCCAGCAGCTTGGGGGACAGGGGGTCGAATGAGCAGTTCTTC. V and J are TRBV5-1 and TRBJ2-1, with TRBD1 matching 11 bases. The CDR3 sequence is 15 residues long. Looked up from germline, CDR1 is SGHRS and CDR2 is YFSETQ. J lost 7 bases, V lost 0 bases, and 3 bases had no gene match.

The genes are TRBV5-5 and TRBJ1-5; TRBD1 might be the D (5 bases). There are 15 residues in the CDR3. The germline V and J ends were trimmed by 3 bases and 4 bases, with 14 bases remaining between them. The germline V gene has CDR1 SGHKS and CDR2 YYEKEE (reference sequence). The CDR3 is CASSSLQGSNQPQHF. The CDR3 DNA follows: TGTGCCAGCAGCTCGTTGCAGGGATCAAATCAGCCCCAGCATTTT.